This TCR beta chain was observed in a study of cytomegalovirus exposure and HLA in healthy donors (dated by TCRdb to 2017 to 2019). Some background on the complete study: According to a later analysis, one platform produced both the 120 validation repertoires and the approximately 660 repertoires of the first cohort. The study was designed to test whether signatures of past pathogen exposure could be identified by cataloging public T cell receptors. A separate validation cohort of 100 to 150 different subjects was used in addition to the roughly 700-subject first cohort. To predict cytomegalovirus infection status, the study brought together high-throughput TCR immunosequencing, statistical association of individual TCRs with disease status, and machine learning.

Separate from the roughly 700-subject first cohort, the validation cohort of over 90 subjects was the group to which the donors belonged. Unmatched junction bases come to 10, with V trimmed by 3 bases and J by 1 base. CDR1 SGDLS and CDR2 YYNGEE are derived from the germline V gene. The CDR3 contains 17 residues, cysteine and phenylalanine counted. The kept DNA is CDR3 alone, 51 bases in frame from the first base. Library preparation used the immunoSEQ multiplex PCR assay. The authors' pipeline ran thus. To diagnose cytomegalovirus status from the catalog of TCR beta chain sequences, a statistical classification framework was built. TCRdb obtained this table from immuneACCESS and retained in-frame rearrangements with V and J assigned. These tables miss some clones; where compared with another copy, unresolved V genes account for less than half of the shortfall, and the remainder is unexplained. V, J and clone size reflect that table, while D and trimming were determined from the DNA. The sample contains under 250,000 clones, around four fifths of them found a single time. 4.5% to 6% of the sample rests with the top ten.

What the study reported, not specific to this receptor: In both the original and validation cohorts, the classifier was reported to diagnose cytomegalovirus status with high specificity and sensitivity. The validation cohort had no HLA typing available for a later analysis, so co-occurrence within that cohort was assessed over all 120 repertoires. Most TCR sequences were observed very rarely across donors, whereas some public TCRs were present in many individuals. The authors suggested that the approach could potentially be extended to other disease states and immunological phenotypes. In the study, some 160 TCR beta chains were listed as associated with cytomegalovirus. A later analysis found that TCRs clustered in the first cohort also tended to co-occur in the roughly 120 validation repertoires, with just under 95% of cluster scores above 0. A few of the identified cytomegalovirus-associated TCR beta chains were confirmed in vitro to be specific for cytomegalovirus antigens.

As regards this clone: The clone's antigen remains unknown. No much larger clone is present one base from it, and per-base qualities are unavailable.

The receptor comes from a young woman in good health and CMV-seronegative. Recombination connected TRBV9 to TRBJ1-2; TRBD1 fits 9 bases in the junction. Sequencing used PBMCs. CDR3 region: CASSDIFGTGLNYGYTF. In nucleotides, the sequence is TGTGCCAGCAGCGATATCTTCGGGACAGGGCTTAACTATGGCTACACCTTC.